The text below deals with one T cell receptor beta chain. Its cognate antigen is unknown. V was shortened by 7 bases and J by 0 bases, with 11 bases between the two germline ends. Looked up from germline, CDR1 is SNHLY and CDR2 is FYNNEI. The CDR3 runs to 14 residues. This sample is part of a study of vaccination effects on CD4 cells after COVID-19. Study at large: Each participant received a vaccine that was either BNT162b2 or mRNA-1273, given as two doses.

ViraFEST expansion of antigen-specific CD4+ T cells with viral peptide pools preceded sequencing. On day 10 of culture, CD4+ T cells were separated out. None of these healthy vaccinees had been infected with SARS-CoV-2 before vaccination. Culturing of 2 million to 2.5 million PBMC per well took place with around 10 IU/ml IL-2 and 9.5 to 10 ug/ml peptides. Study-wide results and limits: Among infection- and vaccine-induced clones, marked clonal contraction occurred late after vaccination.

Some clones are missing from TCRdb's copy, which holds only in-frame ones; the method was immunoSEQ multiplex PCR. The sample includes roughly 41,000 clones, about 70% of them seen just once. This chain links TRBV2 with TRBJ2-3, with a tentative D call TRBD2 (6 bases). The receptor's source is a human donor who received a COVID-19 vaccine. The specimen was CD4+ T cells from PBMCs cultured with HCoV-OC43 spike peptides, collected before COVID-19 vaccination. Stated subset: HCoV-OC43 spike overlapping peptide pool stimulation. CDR3 amino acids: CASNRDWSTDTQYF. The CDR3 DNA sequence: TGTGCCAGCAACCGGGACTGGAGCACAGATACGCAGTATTTT.